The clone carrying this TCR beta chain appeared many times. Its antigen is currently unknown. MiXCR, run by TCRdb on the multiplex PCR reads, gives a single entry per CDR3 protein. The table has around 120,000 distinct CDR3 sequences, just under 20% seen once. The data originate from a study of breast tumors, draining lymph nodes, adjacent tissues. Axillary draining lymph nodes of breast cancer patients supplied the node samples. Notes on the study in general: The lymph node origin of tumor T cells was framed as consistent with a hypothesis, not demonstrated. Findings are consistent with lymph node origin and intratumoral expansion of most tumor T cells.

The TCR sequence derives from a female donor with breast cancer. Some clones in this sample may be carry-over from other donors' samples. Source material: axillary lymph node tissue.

The chain's CDR3 is CASSFGTDNEKLFF. The DNA for the CDR3 is TGCGCCAGCAGCTTCGGGACAGACAATGAAAAACTGTTTTTT. This chain links TRBV5-1 with TRBJ1-4, with 7 bases aligning to TRBD1. This CDR3 is 14 amino acids long. The junction had 3 bases not matched to a gene; V was cut back by 2 bases and J by 5 bases. CDR1 is SGHRS and CDR2 is YFSETQ in the germline V gene.